This passage covers 5 T cell receptor beta chains from one sample sequenced in a study of early T cells in non-severe SARS-CoV-2 infection. TCRdb reprocessed the 5' RACE reads via MiXCR and lists one record per CDR3 protein. The sample includes tens of thousands of distinct CDR3 sequences, 5.5% to 8.5% seen only once; the top ten take 4.5% to 6%. Sequencing was performed on whole blood, taken at baseline. The receptors originated from an adult who was a healthcare worker with PCR-confirmed SARS-CoV-2 infection or an uninfected control (not recorded which).

This clonotype was seen ten or more times. J is TRBJ2-7 and V is TRBV6-6; possible D gene TRBD2, 7 bases. The CDR3 sequence is 16 residues long. Germline CDR1 and CDR2: MNHNY and SVGAGI (reference sequence). Trimming left V 3 bases short and J 2 bases short, with 17 bases between. The DNA for the CDR3 is TGTGCCAGCAGTTATCGGGAGGAGCACAGGGCCTACGAGCAGTACTTC. This codes for CASSYREEHRAYEQYF.

As concerns this clonotype: A much bigger clone sits one base away, suggesting this may be a read error. The chain uses TRBV12-3 or TRBV12-4 and TRBJ1-2, with D uncertain. V was cut by 3 bases and J by 5 bases, with 13 bases left in between. CDR3 length: 14 residues. CDR3 coding DNA: TGTGCCAGCAGTTTGGTGTACCCGGTGTATGGCTACACCTTC. Translating gives CASSLVYPVYGYTF.

Many counts were recorded for this clonotype. The J gene is TRBJ2-7, the V gene TRBV7-8, with TRBD1 matching 9 bases. The CDR3 has 15 residues. V gave up 5 bases and J gave up 2 bases; unmatched junction bases: 7. Germline-derived CDR1 and CDR2 are SGHVS and FQNEAQ. This CDR3 reads CASSVDRGSPYEQYF. The CDR3 coding sequence is TGTGCCAGCAGCGTGGACAGGGGCTCCCCCTACGAGCAGTACTTC.

This clonotype was counted at least ten times. The chain links TRBV20-1 to TRBJ1-4, with D uncertain. Germline lookup yields CDR1 DFQATT and CDR2 SNEGSKA (reference sequence). This CDR3 is built from 11 residues. The V end lost 5 bases, the J end lost 9 bases, and 10 bases lay between the germline ends. The chain's CDR3 is CSARLTKKLFF. In nucleotides, the CDR3 is TGCAGTGCTCGCCTGACGAAAAAACTGTTTTTT.

The table lists this clonotype with many counts. This chain joins TRBV4-1 and TRBJ1-6; the D is unclear. Trimming stripped 0 bases from V and 10 bases from J, with 7 bases between. The CDR3 has 13 amino acids. The germline CDR1 and CDR2 sequences are MGHRA and YSYEKL. The CDR3 nucleotides read TGCGCCAGCAGCCAAGATTCCGCGTCACCCCTCCACTTT. This encodes CASSQDSASPLHF.